The TCR beta chain under discussion was sequenced for a study of brain T cells in children with intractable seizures. The germline V and J ends were trimmed by 4 bases and 3 bases, with 7 bases remaining between them. Germline lookup yields CDR1 DFQATT and CDR2 SNEGSKA (reference sequence). The CDR3 totals 11 residues. Here immunoSEQ multiplex PCR was the method, and the copy in TCRdb shows in-frame clones only, minus some. This sample carries hundreds of thousands of clones, 93% of them seen once, and the ten largest clones take 5% to 7%. The sample's time point: blood from clinic visit 5 months post-surgery; TSC patient then seizure free.

This clonotype was sampled from a boy younger than two with tuberous sclerosis and intractable seizures. The genes are TRBV20-1 and TRBJ2-7, with D unclear. The material sequenced was peripheral blood, taken less than 6 months after surgery. CDR3 in DNA: TGCAGTGCTATCTACGGCTACGAGCAGTACTTC. Translation gives CSAIYGYEQYF.